Below are 22 T cell receptor beta chains sequenced from a single sample in a study of long-term antiretroviral therapy in people with HIV (dated by TCRdb to between 2021 and 2023). The immunoSEQ hsTCRB v3.0 assay was used at survey level resolution to sequence the TRB variable region. As stored in TCRdb, this immuneACCESS dataset retains in-frame rearrangements with V and J assigned. A fraction of the clones does not appear; measured against another copy, unresolved V genes explain less than half of the discrepancy, and the remainder lacks a known reason. The sample has over 1,500 clones on record, around 90% of them singletons. Jointly, the top ten make up around 3.5% of the sample. The sequencing used unsorted PBMCs, collected 0.7 years after starting antiretroviral therapy. The receptors derive from a woman in her forties or fifties with HIV.

The CDR3 nucleotides are TGTGCCAGCAGTTCCGACAGGACAGGCTCCTACGAGCAGTACTTC. Translating it yields CASSSDRTGSYEQYF. V usage is TRBV6-6 and J usage is TRBJ2-7; 7 positions agree with TRBD1. In germline, CDR1 is MNHNY, CDR2 SVGAGI (reference sequence). The CDR3 has 15 residues. With V trimmed by 4 bases and J by 0 bases, 6 bases remained unmatched.

The rearrangement joins TRBV15 to TRBJ1-2; a possible D gene is TRBD1 (5 bases). The CDR3 spans 13 residues. Trimming shortened V by 4 bases and J by 7 bases, and 13 bases separated the two germline ends. Germline V gene sequence: CDR1 LNHNV, CDR2 YYDKDF (reference sequence). CDR3 in DNA: TGTGCCACCAGCACAGGGAGGGAGGGTGGCTACACCTTC. Amino acid sequence: CATSTGREGGYTF.

V and J are TRBV9 and TRBJ1-3; perhaps TRBD1 as D (5 bases). CDR1 is SGDLS and CDR2 is YYNGEE in the germline V gene. The CDR3 is made up of 15 amino acids. Trimming stripped 0 bases from V and 0 bases from J, with 7 bases between. The CDR3 bases are TGTGCCAGCAGCGTAGGGGGCACCTCTGGAAACACCATATATTTT. This translates into CASSVGGTSGNTIYF.

The rearrangement uses TRBV5-4 and TRBJ2-7, with TRBD1 matching over 9 bases. After removal of 5 bases from V and 1 base from J, the junction contained 4 bases not matched to a gene. The germline V gene has CDR1 SGHNT and CDR2 YYREEE (reference sequence). The CDR3 covers 14 residues. The CDR3 DNA follows: TGTGCCAGCAGTCCCGGGACAGGGTCCTACGAGCAGTACTTC. Amino acid sequence: CASSPGTGSYEQYF.

The J gene is TRBJ1-5, the V gene TRBV30; 7 bases align to TRBD1. There are 14 residues in the CDR3. The V and J ends lost 5 bases and 7 bases, in that order; junction bases with no gene match: 11. Looked up from germline, CDR1 is GTSNPN and CDR2 is SVGIG (reference sequence). The CDR3 region is CAWLGRGGYQPQHF. CDR3 bases: TGTGCCTGGCTAGGCAGGGGGGGCTACCAGCCCCAGCATTTT.

V usage is TRBV7-9 and J usage is TRBJ1-2, with a weak D call TRBD1 (6 bases). The germline gives CDR1 SEHNR, CDR2 FQNEAQ (reference sequence). The CDR3 runs 17 residues. The V end was cut by 1 base, the J end by 4 bases, with 19 bases between. The CDR3 DNA sequence: TGTGCCAGCAGCTTAGGGAACCCCCCGGGGGCTAGCTATGGCTACACCTTC. It specifies CASSLGNPPGASYGYTF.

This rearrangement joins TRBV4-1 to TRBJ2-1; TRBD2 matches at 9 bases. The ends lost 0 bases at V and 5 bases at J; junction bases unmatched: 5. From germline, CDR1 is MGHRA and CDR2 YSYEKL. The CDR3 runs 16 residues. CDR3 sequence: CASSQERAGGDNEQFF. CDR3 coding DNA: TGCGCCAGCAGCCAAGAACGGGCGGGGGGGGACAATGAGCAGTTCTTC.

The V and J genes are TRBV10-1 and TRBJ1-5; D ambiguous. The CDR3 runs to 14 residues. Germline CDR1 and CDR2: WNHNN and SYGVQD (reference sequence). Between the trimmed V and J ends, which lost 3 bases and 5 bases, there was a span of 11 bases. In nucleotides, the CDR3 is TGCGCCAGCAGTGACAGGTGTGTCTATCAGCCCCAGCATTTT. Its protein is CASSDRCVYQPQHF.

The chain carries TRBV5-6 and TRBJ1-4; TRBD1 might be the D (5 bases). The CDR3 length is 15 residues. Trimming cost V 1 base and J 6 bases, with 13 bases left between them. Germline CDR1 and CDR2: SGHDT and YYEEEE. The CDR3 is CASSLSGLADEKLFF. In DNA, the CDR3 is TGTGCCAGCAGCTTGTCGGGGCTAGCCGATGAAAAACTGTTTTTT.

V and J are TRBV2 and TRBJ2-7, with TRBD1 as a possible D gene (5 bases). This CDR3 contains 15 residues. V lost 6 bases and J 0 bases, leaving 15 bases between the germline ends. CDR1 is SNHLY, CDR2 FYNNEI, per germline. As DNA, the CDR3 is TGTGCCAGCAGACCAGACAGCAAAAGCTCCTACGAGCAGTACTTC. Translated: CASRPDSKSSYEQYF.

The chain joins TRBV6-6 to TRBJ1-1; D uncertain. In germline, CDR1 is MNHNY, CDR2 SVGAGI (reference sequence). The CDR3 sequence is 15 residues long. V lost 0 bases to trimming and J lost 5 bases, with 13 bases between them. CDR3 sequence reads: CASSYSTYLGTEAFF. The CDR3, as DNA: TGTGCCAGCAGTTACTCGACGTATCTAGGGACTGAAGCTTTCTTT.

The genes are TRBV4-3 and TRBJ2-4; 15 bases fit TRBD2. There are 19 residues in the CDR3. Germline CDR1 and CDR2: LGHNA and YSLEER. The trim removed 5 bases at V and 9 bases at J, leaving 17 bases unmatched. The CDR3 region is CASSSKICRTSGGVGIQYF. The CDR3 DNA reads TGCGCCAGCAGCTCCAAGATTTGTAGGACTAGCGGGGGGGTGGGCATTCAGTACTTC.

This chain links TRBV5-1 with TRBJ2-2, with D perhaps given as TRBD1 or TRBD2 (5 bases each). V was cut by 0 bases and J by 6 bases, with 12 bases left in between. The CDR3 extends over 15 amino acids. Germline V gives CDR1 SGHRS, CDR2 YFSETQ. The CDR3 nucleotides read TGCGCCAGCAGCTTGGGGCCTTGGGACGCCGGGGAGCTGTTTTTT. As protein: CASSLGPWDAGELFF.

J is TRBJ1-4 and V is TRBV9, with D perhaps matching TRBD1 (5 bases). From germline, CDR1 is SGDLS and CDR2 YYNGEE. The CDR3 covers 16 residues. V shed 2 bases and J shed 6 bases, with 17 bases lying between them. The CDR3 loop is CASSVSRVWLYEKLFF. CDR3 DNA: TGTGCCAGCAGCGTCAGCAGGGTTTGGTTGTATGAAAAACTGTTTTTT.

This clone was counted a few times. The chain links TRBV30 to TRBJ1-2; a weak D match, TRBD1 (5 bases). Germline V gene data show CDR1 as GTSNPN and CDR2 as SVGIG (reference sequence). This CDR3 has 15 amino acids. V lost 5 bases and J 3 bases, leaving 19 bases between the germline ends. CDR3 sequence reads: CAWVMGPGPHYGYTF. DNA for the CDR3: TGTGCCTGGGTCATGGGTCCAGGGCCCCACTATGGCTACACCTTC.

The gene calls are TRBV4-1 and TRBJ2-5, with TRBD2 matching 11 bases. The length of the CDR3 is 22 residues. J was trimmed by 0 bases and V by 1 base; bases with no gene match: 19. Germline CDR1 is MGHRA and CDR2 is YSYEKL. CDR3 sequence reads: CASSQVGSSGLAGGRHQETQYF. The CDR3 DNA is TGCGCCAGCAGCCAAGTGGGGTCGTCGGGGCTAGCGGGGGGAAGGCACCAAGAGACCCAGTACTTC.

V usage is TRBV7-8 and J usage is TRBJ2-5; TRBD1 aligns across 10 bases. V was pared by 3 bases and J by 4 bases, with 2 bases of the junction left unmatched. The CDR3 is 14 residues long. The germline gives CDR1 SGHVS, CDR2 FQNEAQ. The CDR3 bases are TGTGCCAGCAGCTTCGACAGGGGGCTAGAGACCCAGTACTTC. Its protein is CASSFDRGLETQYF. The whole variable domain, remainder taken from reference TRBV7-8 and TRBJ2-5, is GAGVSQSPRYKVAKRGQDVALRCDPISGHVSLFWYQQALGQGPEFLTYFQNEAQLDKSGLPSDRFFAERPEGSVSTLKIQRTQQEDSAVYLCASSFDRGLETQYFGPGTRLLVL.

The J gene is TRBJ2-5, the V gene TRBV19; no reliable D call. The V end was cut by 3 bases, the J end by 5 bases, with 13 bases between. CDR1 LNHDA and CDR2 SQIVND come from the germline V gene (reference sequence). This CDR3 has 14 residues. The CDR3 here is CASSIAGPRETQYF. CDR3 coding DNA: TGTGCCAGTAGTATTGCAGGTCCGAGGGAGACCCAGTACTTC.

This chain connects TRBV27 to TRBJ1-1; 10 bases are shared with TRBD1. Germline V CDR1 and CDR2: MNHEY, SMNVEV (reference sequence). This CDR3 comprises 14 residues. V was clipped by 5 bases and J by 3 bases; unmatched bases: 3. The CDR3 sequence: CASSPGTGDTEAFF. In nucleotides, the CDR3 is TGTGCCAGCAGTCCAGGGACAGGGGACACTGAAGCTTTCTTT.

This clone was seen more than once but under ten times. The rearrangement links TRBV7-9 to TRBJ2-7; D is undetermined. Germline values: CDR1 SEHNR, CDR2 FQNEAQ (reference sequence). CDR3 length: 12 amino acids. Between the trimmed V and J ends, which lost 4 bases and 4 bases, there was a span of 8 bases. The CDR3 region has the DNA TGTGCCAGCAGCTCCACCGATTACGAGCAGTACTTC. This translates into CASSSTDYEQYF. The variable domain in full, with the rest retrieved from reference TRBV7-9 and TRBJ2-7, is DTGVSQNPRHKITKRGQNVTFRCDPISEHNRLYWYRQTLGQGPEFLTYFQNEAQLEKSRLLSDRFSAERPKGSFSTLEIQRTEQGDSAMYLCASSSTDYEQYFGPGTRLTVT.

Of note for this clone: Compared with germline, one end of the junction differs, possibly owing to a read error. The chain carries TRBV25-1 and TRBJ1-6, with D perhaps TRBD1 (6 bases). Germline lookup yields CDR1 MGHDK and CDR2 SYGVNS. The CDR3 spans 10 residues. The CDR3 region has the DNA TGTGCCAGCAGTGGGGGCAGGGGCTCTTTT. Encoded protein: CASSGGRGSF. The full variable domain, with the rest looked up from reference TRBV25-1 and TRBJ1-6, is EADIYQTPRYLVIGTGKKITLECSQTMGHDKMYWYQQDPGMELHLIHYSYGVNSTEKGDLSSESTVSRIRTEHFPLTLESARPSHTSQYLCASSGGRGSFGNGTRLTVT.

The J gene is TRBJ2-1, the V gene TRBV4-3; 7 bases line up with TRBD1. Trimming took 0 bases from V and 8 from J; bases not matched to a gene: 10. The V gene's germline CDR1 is LGHNA and CDR2 YSLEER. The CDR3 has 16 amino acids. The CDR3 nucleotides read TGCGCCAGCAGCCAAGAGGTAGGGGGCCGTTTCTATGAGCAGTTCTTC. As protein: CASSQEVGGRFYEQFF.